This TCR beta chain was captured in a study of lymphopenia after photon versus proton radiotherapy. The study's findings and limits: Survival link was tested only in deceased patients; proton benefit remains a possibility. Under photons, naive T cells and diversity fell while effector/memory populations rose.

This CDR3 is 18 amino acids long. Germline assignment: CDR1 SGHDT and CDR2 YYEEEE. The V end was cut by 6 bases, the J end by 0 bases, with 25 bases between. This clone was seen more than once but under ten times. Its target is not known. Sequencing used immunoSEQ multiplex PCR; TCRdb keeps in-frame clones, though not all of them. The sample shows about 4,500 clones, about two thirds of them seen only once. This receptor was taken from a man older than 75 with esophageal cancer. The sample here was peripheral blood, taken from a patient treated with proton-based radiotherapy. This rearrangement joins TRBV5-6 to TRBJ2-7, with D possibly matching TRBD1 (6 bases). CDR3 bases: TGTGCCAGCAAACCCCAGGGGATATTTAATACTTCCTCCTACGAGCAGTACTTC. It codes for CASKPQGIFNTSSYEQYF.